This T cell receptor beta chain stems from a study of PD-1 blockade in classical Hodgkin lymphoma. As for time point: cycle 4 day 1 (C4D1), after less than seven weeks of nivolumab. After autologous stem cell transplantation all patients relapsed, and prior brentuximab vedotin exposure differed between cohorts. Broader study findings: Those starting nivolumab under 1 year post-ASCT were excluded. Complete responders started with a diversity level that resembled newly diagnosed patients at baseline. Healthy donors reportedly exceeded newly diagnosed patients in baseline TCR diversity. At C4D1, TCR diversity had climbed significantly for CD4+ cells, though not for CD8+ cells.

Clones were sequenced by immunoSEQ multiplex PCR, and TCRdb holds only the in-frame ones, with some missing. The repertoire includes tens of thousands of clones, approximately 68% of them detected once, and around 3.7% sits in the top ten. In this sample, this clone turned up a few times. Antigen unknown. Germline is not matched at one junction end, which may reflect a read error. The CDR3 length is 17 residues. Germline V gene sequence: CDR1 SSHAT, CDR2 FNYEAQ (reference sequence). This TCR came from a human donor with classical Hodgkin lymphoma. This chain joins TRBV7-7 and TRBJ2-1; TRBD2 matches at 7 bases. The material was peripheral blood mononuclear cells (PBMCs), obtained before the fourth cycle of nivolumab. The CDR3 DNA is TGTGCTAGCAGCTTAGGATTTATCAGCGGGACCAACAATGAGCAGTTCTTC. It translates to CASSLGFISGTNNEQFF.